These T cell receptor beta chains were read from a single sample in a study of shared clonotypes between healthy human individuals. The repertoire was sequenced with immunoSEQ multiplex PCR; TCRdb's copy has only in-frame clones and lacks some. The repertoire includes roughly 300,000 clones, roughly 80% of them detected once, and about 9.4% sits in the top ten. Sequencing was performed on memory CD4+ T cells sorted from blood. These receptors were collected from a man under 40 in good health. Each CDR3 is given with its conserved first and last residue. Each record gives: clone size, J gene, V gene, D gene, CDR3 protein, CDR3 DNA. The D gene is left open where the match is weak. Clone size, where shown, is once, few, many, or a class for clones that have expanded.

clone_size: many; j_call: TRBJ2-7; v_call: TRBV5-5; d_call: .; cdr3_aa: CAVQREDSYEQYF; cdr3_nt: TGTGCCGTGCAGAGAGAGGACTCCTACGAGCAGTACTTC
clone_size: .; j_call: TRBJ1-1; v_call: TRBV11-2; d_call: .; cdr3_aa: CASRGARTEAFF; cdr3_nt: TGTGCCAGCAGGGGGGCTCGGACTGAAGCTTTCTTT
clone_size: .; j_call: TRBJ2-1; v_call: TRBV29-1; d_call: .; cdr3_aa: CSIKTLGYNEQFF; cdr3_nt: TGCAGCATCAAGACATTGGGTTACAATGAGCAGTTCTTC
clone_size: .; j_call: TRBJ1-2; v_call: TRBV5-1; d_call: TRBD1; cdr3_aa: CASQPGQGGYGYTF; cdr3_nt: TGCGCCAGCCAACCGGGACAGGGAGGCTATGGCTACACCTTC
clone_size: .; j_call: TRBJ2-3; v_call: TRBV2; d_call: TRBD2; cdr3_aa: CASSRLASTDTQYF; cdr3_nt: TGTGCCAGCAGTCGACTAGCTAGCACAGATACGCAGTATTTT
clone_size: .; j_call: TRBJ2-1; v_call: TRBV7-2; d_call: TRBD2; cdr3_aa: CASSDSRAGRQFF; cdr3_nt: TGTGCCAGCAGCGATAGTAGAGCGGGGAGGCAGTTCTTC
clone_size: .; j_call: TRBJ1-1; v_call: TRBV7-8; d_call: .; cdr3_aa: CASSGGGLSFEAFF; cdr3_nt: TGTGCCAGCAGCGGAGGGGGGTTATCTTTTGAAGCTTTCTTT
clone_size: .; j_call: TRBJ2-1; v_call: TRBV5-1; d_call: TRBD2; cdr3_aa: CASSLIGTSIYNEQFF; cdr3_nt: TGCGCCAGCAGCTTGATAGGGACTAGCATCTACAATGAGCAGTTCTTC
clone_size: .; j_call: TRBJ2-5; v_call: TRBV19; d_call: TRBD1; cdr3_aa: CASSPRDRISQETQYF; cdr3_nt: TGTGCCAGCTCCCCAAGGGACAGAATTTCTCAAGAGACCCAGTACTTC
clone_size: .; j_call: TRBJ2-1; v_call: TRBV7-2; d_call: TRBD1; cdr3_aa: CASSGQGANEQFF; cdr3_nt: TGTGCCAGCAGTGGACAGGGGGCTAATGAGCAGTTCTTC
clone_size: .; j_call: TRBJ2-1; v_call: TRBV1; d_call: .; cdr3_aa: CTSSQVRLWATSGRINEQFF; cdr3_nt: TGCACCAGCAGCCAAGTCAGGCTTTGGGCGACTAGCGGGAGGATTAATGAGCAGTTCTTC
clone_size: .; j_call: TRBJ1-2; v_call: TRBV7-2; d_call: .; cdr3_aa: CASSYSDYGYTF; cdr3_nt: TGTGCCAGCAGTTACTCGGACTATGGCTACACCTTC
clone_size: .; j_call: TRBJ2-1; v_call: TRBV5-1; d_call: .; cdr3_aa: CASSWGDRGWYNEQFF; cdr3_nt: TGCGCCAGCAGCTGGGGTGATCGGGGATGGTACAATGAGCAGTTCTTC
clone_size: .; j_call: TRBJ2-1; v_call: TRBV2; d_call: TRBD2; cdr3_aa: CASSVELAVNNEQFF; cdr3_nt: TGTGCCAGCAGTGTAGAACTAGCGGTAAACAATGAGCAGTTCTTC
clone_size: few; j_call: TRBJ2-5; v_call: TRBV28; d_call: TRBD1; cdr3_aa: CASSIHRGPQETQYF; cdr3_nt: TGTGCCAGCAGTATCCACAGGGGCCCCCAAGAGACCCAGTACTTC
clone_size: .; j_call: TRBJ2-3; v_call: TRBV13; d_call: .; cdr3_aa: CASSLGRAQSTDTQYF; cdr3_nt: TGTGCCAGCAGCTTAGGGCGGGCCCAAAGCACAGATACGCAGTATTTT
clone_size: .; j_call: TRBJ2-7; v_call: TRBV7-2; d_call: .; cdr3_aa: CASSFQVSGAEQYF; cdr3_nt: .
clone_size: .; j_call: TRBJ1-1; v_call: TRBV9; d_call: .; cdr3_aa: CASSPHPSVTEAFF; cdr3_nt: TGTGCCAGCAGCCCTCATCCGTCGGTCACTGAAGCTTTCTTT
clone_size: .; j_call: TRBJ1-2; v_call: TRBV18; d_call: .; cdr3_aa: CASSPQGSLRYGYTF; cdr3_nt: TGTGCCAGCTCACCACAGGGATCACTCCGCTATGGCTACACCTTC
clone_size: .; j_call: TRBJ2-1; v_call: TRBV6-6; d_call: TRBD2; cdr3_aa: CASSYLAVDNEQFF; cdr3_nt: TGTGCCAGCAGTTACCTAGCGGTAGACAATGAGCAGTTCTTC
clone_size: once; j_call: TRBJ2-1; v_call: TRBV7-9; d_call: .; cdr3_aa: CASSSQGGLGHNEQFF; cdr3_nt: TGTGCCAGCAGTTCGCAGGGGGGCCTAGGACACAATGAGCAGTTCTTC
clone_size: .; j_call: TRBJ2-1; v_call: TRBV20-1; d_call: .; cdr3_aa: CSVGTPNEQFF; cdr3_nt: TGCAGTGTCGGGACCCCCAATGAGCAGTTCTTC
clone_size: .; j_call: TRBJ1-1; v_call: TRBV30; d_call: .; cdr3_aa: CAWSRLRSTEAFF; cdr3_nt: TGTGCCTGGAGTAGGCTGAGGAGCACTGAAGCTTTCTTT
clone_size: .; j_call: TRBJ1-4; v_call: TRBV7-9; d_call: TRBD1; cdr3_aa: CASSLRDRGSATNEKLFF; cdr3_nt: TGTGCCAGCAGCCTCCGGGACAGGGGGTCTGCGACTAATGAAAAACTGTTTTTT
clone_size: .; j_call: TRBJ1-6; v_call: TRBV11-2; d_call: .; cdr3_aa: CASSFGNSPLHF; cdr3_nt: TGTGCCAGCAGCTTTGGGAATTCACCCCTCCACTTT
clone_size: .; j_call: TRBJ2-3; v_call: TRBV4-1; d_call: .; cdr3_aa: CASSQGTGESFTDTQYF; cdr3_nt: TGCGCCAGCAGCCAGGGCACCGGGGAGTCTTTCACAGATACGCAGTATTTT
clone_size: .; j_call: TRBJ2-5; v_call: TRBV5-4; d_call: TRBD2; cdr3_aa: CASSLQTSGIRETQYF; cdr3_nt: TGTGCCAGCAGCCTGCAGACTAGCGGGATTCGGGAGACCCAGTACTTC
clone_size: few; j_call: TRBJ2-1; v_call: TRBV18; d_call: TRBD2; cdr3_aa: CASSLKRTSYNEQFF; cdr3_nt: TGTGCCAGCTCACTGAAGAGGACTAGCTACAATGAGCAGTTCTTC
clone_size: .; j_call: TRBJ1-1; v_call: TRBV27; d_call: .; cdr3_aa: CASSPEAFF; cdr3_nt: TGTGCCAGCAGCCCCGAAGCTTTCTTT
clone_size: .; j_call: TRBJ1-1; v_call: TRBV29-1; d_call: .; cdr3_aa: CSVAGATEAFF; cdr3_nt: TGCAGCGTTGCCGGGGCCACTGAAGCTTTCTTT
clone_size: few; j_call: TRBJ1-5; v_call: TRBV6-1; d_call: .; cdr3_aa: CASDGRNSNQPQHF; cdr3_nt: TGTGCCAGTGACGGACGGAATAGCAATCAGCCCCAGCATTTT
clone_size: .; j_call: TRBJ2-7; v_call: TRBV7-9; d_call: .; cdr3_aa: CASSSYRASHISYEQYF; cdr3_nt: TGTGCCAGCAGCTCATACCGGGCCTCACACATTTCCTACGAGCAGTACTTC
clone_size: .; j_call: TRBJ2-5; v_call: TRBV18; d_call: .; cdr3_aa: CASSPGGAETQYF; cdr3_nt: TGTGCCAGCTCACCAGGGGGCGCGGAGACCCAGTACTTC
clone_size: .; j_call: TRBJ1-2; v_call: TRBV2; d_call: TRBD1; cdr3_aa: CASSGGRGHVYGYTF; cdr3_nt: TGTGCCAGCAGTGGGGGCAGGGGGCACGTCTATGGCTACACCTTC
clone_size: once; j_call: TRBJ1-5; v_call: TRBV4-1; d_call: .; cdr3_aa: CASSQVRGNDQPQHF; cdr3_nt: TGCGCCAGCAGCCAAGTCAGGGGTAATGATCAGCCCCAGCATTTT
clone_size: .; j_call: TRBJ2-5; v_call: TRBV5-4; d_call: .; cdr3_aa: CASSLAQGWQETQYF; cdr3_nt: TGTGCCAGCAGCTTGGCCCAGGGTTGGCAAGAGACCCAGTACTTC
clone_size: .; j_call: TRBJ2-2; v_call: TRBV19; d_call: .; cdr3_aa: CASSWRQGIGELFF; cdr3_nt: TGTGCCAGTAGTTGGCGGCAGGGGATCGGGGAGCTGTTTTTT
clone_size: many; j_call: TRBJ1-2; v_call: TRBV6-1; d_call: .; cdr3_aa: CASSSGYGYTF; cdr3_nt: TGTGCCAGCAGTTCAGGGTATGGCTACACCTTC
clone_size: .; j_call: TRBJ2-1; v_call: TRBV11-2; d_call: .; cdr3_aa: CASSFQTGSYNEQFF; cdr3_nt: TGTGCCAGCAGCTTTCAGACGGGCTCCTACAATGAGCAGTTCTTC
clone_size: .; j_call: TRBJ2-6; v_call: TRBV7-8; d_call: .; cdr3_aa: CASSLGGGGANVLTF; cdr3_nt: TGTGCCAGCAGCTTAGGGGGCGGTGGGGCCAACGTCCTGACTTTC
clone_size: .; j_call: TRBJ1-5; v_call: TRBV5-1; d_call: .; cdr3_aa: CASSLDGGGNQPQHF; cdr3_nt: TGCGCCAGCAGCTTGGATGGGGGGGGCAATCAGCCCCAGCATTTT
clone_size: .; j_call: TRBJ1-2; v_call: TRBV30; d_call: .; cdr3_aa: CAWTGRTAINYGYTF; cdr3_nt: TGTGCCTGGACCGGTAGGACAGCGATAAACTATGGCTACACCTTC